The 18 T cell receptor beta chains presented below share a single source sample, sequenced in a study of shared clonotypes between healthy human individuals. Using immunoSEQ multiplex PCR, the repertoire was profiled, and TCRdb retains in-frame clones only, with some absent. The sample gives 98,000 or so clones, around 65% of which show up once; almost 25% is in the top ten. Sequenced material: memory CD8+ T cells sorted from blood. Regarding subset: CD45RO+ cells pooled with CCR7-negative TemRA cells. Receptors originate from a woman aged 30 to 39 in good health.

In its sample, this clone was seen once. This CDR3 is CASSPLYDIIETQYF. CDR3 sequence (DNA): TGTGCCAGCAGTCCCCTTTACGACATAATCGAGACCCAGTACTTC. V gene TRBV27 combines with J gene TRBJ2-5; no firm D call. CDR3 length: 15 amino acids. V lost 5 bases and J lost 5, with 18 bases in between. Germline V gene sequence: CDR1 MNHEY, CDR2 SMNVEV (reference sequence).

The sample holds many counts of this clone. Different DNA sequences within this sample yield the same CDR3. The V call is TRBV9, the J call TRBJ2-2; D uncertain. This CDR3 contains 13 residues. Trimming removed 0 bases at V and 5 bases at J, with 5 bases between. Looked up from germline, CDR1 is SGDLS and CDR2 is YYNGEE. In DNA form, the CDR3 reads TGTGCCAGCAGCGTAGGTGGGACCGGGGAGCTGTTTTTT. Its translation: CASSVGGTGELFF.

This clone was observed a few times. The gene calls are TRBV6-4 and TRBJ2-3; 12 bases line up with TRBD2. The V gene's germline CDR1 is MRHNA and CDR2 SNTAGT. The CDR3 runs 16 residues. Trimming removed 4 bases from V and 3 bases from J; junction bases left unmatched: 5. The CDR3: CASSVSGTSGTDTQYF. The CDR3 bases are TGTGCCAGCAGTGTCTCCGGGACTAGCGGGACAGATACGCAGTATTTT.

This clone came up many times. This chain uses TRBV11-3 with TRBJ1-2; D not certain. V was cut by 0 bases and J by 6 bases, with 5 bases left in between. The V gene's germline CDR1 is SGHNT and CDR2 YENEEA. The CDR3 is 12 amino acids. The CDR3 DNA is TGTGCCAGCAGCTTAGACGGCCATGGCTACACCTTC. Its protein is CASSLDGHGYTF.

In DNA form, the CDR3 reads TGTGCCAGTAGTATTCACCCGGGGGGAACCTACGAGCAGTACTTC. Translated, it gives CASSIHPGGTYEQYF. J is TRBJ2-7 and V is TRBV19; 7 bases agree with TRBD2. The V and J ends lost 3 bases and 2 bases, in that order; junction bases with no gene match: 7. This CDR3 region has 15 residues. Per germline, CDR1 LNHDA and CDR2 SQIVND (reference sequence).

This chain links TRBV7-2 with TRBJ1-5; TRBD1 is a possible D gene (5 bases). This CDR3 comprises 15 residues. V lost 5 bases and J 5 bases, leaving 16 bases between the germline ends. Germline CDR1 and CDR2: SGHTA and FQGNSA. The CDR3 here is CASSPTSSGHQPQHF. The CDR3 DNA sequence: TGTGCCAGCAGCCCAACCTCATCGGGGCATCAGCCCCAGCATTTT.

This chain uses TRBV7-9 with TRBJ1-1; no reliable D call. The V gene's germline CDR1 is SEHNR and CDR2 FQNEAQ (reference sequence). V was cut by 5 bases and J by 6 bases, with 19 bases left in between. The CDR3 is 15 residues long. The CDR3 region has the DNA TGTGCCAGCAGCCCCGGATGGCCGCTCTTGGCTGAAGCTTTCTTT. This gives the protein CASSPGWPLLAEAFF.

CDR3 loop: CASSLIMAAGETQYF. The CDR3 DNA follows: TGTGCCAGTAGTCTTATTATGGCAGCCGGGGAGACCCAGTACTTC. This chain uses TRBV19 with TRBJ2-5; D remains unclear. The germline V gene encodes CDR1 LNHDA and CDR2 SQIVND (reference sequence). The CDR3 contains 15 residues. V lost 5 bases, J lost 5 bases, and 18 bases lay in between.

This clone occurred a few times. The gene calls are TRBV5-4 and TRBJ2-7; D ambiguous. Trimming removed 3 bases from V and 3 bases from J, with 10 bases in between. The V gene's germline CDR1 is SGHNT and CDR2 YYREEE (reference sequence). The CDR3 has 13 amino acids. The CDR3 DNA reads as TGTGCCAGCAGCTGGGCAGACGACTACGAGCAGTACTTC. Protein product: CASSWADDYEQYF.

The chain employs TRBV18 and TRBJ2-7; 9 nucleotides align to TRBD2. The trim removed 3 bases at V and 5 bases at J, leaving 8 bases unmatched. In germline, CDR1 is KGHSH, CDR2 LQKENI. CDR3 size: 15 residues. In DNA, the CDR3 is TGTGCCAGCTCACCGATGCGGGAGGGTTTCCACGAGCAGTACTTC. It yields the protein CASSPMREGFHEQYF.

This clone is a singleton in its sample. This chain uses TRBV1 with TRBJ2-7; no DNA check was done on the table's D call, TRBD2. TRBV1 corresponds to a pseudogene. The CDR3 is 15 residues long. The CDR3 sequence: CTSSRGTSGSGEQYF. DNA of the CDR3: TGCACCAGCAGCCGAGGGACTAGCGGGAGTGGCGAGCAGTACTTC.

The chain combines TRBV5-1 with TRBJ2-7, with D perhaps TRBD1 (6 bases). The ends were cut back, 4 bases at V and 7 bases at J, with 18 bases in the middle. This CDR3 is built from 14 residues. The germline V gene encodes CDR1 SGHRS and CDR2 YFSETQ. The CDR3 DNA sequence: TGCGCCAGCAGCCCGGGACATAACGCTTTGGAGCAGTACTTC. Its protein is CASSPGHNALEQYF.

The table lists this clone with many counts. The gene calls are TRBV6-6 and TRBJ2-1; D gene uncertain. CDR3 length: 15 amino acids. Germline values: CDR1 MNHNY, CDR2 SVGAGI (reference sequence). The V gene lost 0 bases and the J gene lost 8 bases, with 14 bases spanning the gap. CDR3 coding DNA: TGTGCCAGCAGTTACTCAACAAACTCTGAATATGAGCAGTTCTTC. This encodes CASSYSTNSEYEQFF.

This chain uses TRBV9 with TRBJ1-1, with D unclear. Trimming cost V 1 base and J 1 base, with 11 bases left between them. This CDR3 is 15 amino acids long. Germline CDR1 reads SGDLS; CDR2 reads YYNGEE. This CDR3 is CASSVNSNQNTEAFF. In nucleotides, the CDR3 is TGTGCCAGCAGCGTAAACAGTAACCAGAACACTGAAGCTTTCTTT.

The J gene is TRBJ2-5, the V gene TRBV11-1; 12 bases fit TRBD2. CDR3 length: 14 residues. The V segment lost 1 base and the J segment 11 bases; nucleotides outside the gene matches: 5. The germline V gene has CDR1 SGHAT and CDR2 FQDESV (reference sequence). The CDR3 protein is CASSLGLAGVEQYF. The CDR3 DNA sequence: TGTGCCAGCAGCTTAGGACTAGCGGGAGTGGAGCAGTACTTC. Using reference TRBV11-1 and TRBJ2-5 for the parts outside the CDR3, the full variable domain is EAEVAQSPRYKITEKSQAVAFWCDPISGHATLYWYRQILGQGPELLVQFQDESVVDDSQLPKDRFSAERLKGVDSTLKIQPAELGDSAMYLCASSLGLAGVEQYFGPGTRLLVL.

Relative to its sample, this clone is medium-sized. In nucleotides, the CDR3 is TGTGCCAGCAGCTTATTCAGTGGGACGGGGATTGACAATGAGCAGTTCTTC. Translated, it gives CASSLFSGTGIDNEQFF. The chain links TRBV11-2 to TRBJ2-1; either TRBD1 or TRBD2 may supply D (5 bases each). CDR1 SGHAT and CDR2 FQNNGV come from the germline V gene. The germline V and J ends were trimmed by 2 bases and 5 bases, with 19 bases remaining between them. The CDR3 consists of 17 residues.

This chain uses TRBV7-9 with TRBJ2-1; the match to TRBD2 covers 11 bases. The CDR3 spans 17 residues. Germline-derived CDR1 and CDR2 are SEHNR and FQNEAQ (reference sequence). The ends lost 1 base at V and 8 bases at J; junction bases unmatched: 10. In DNA form, the CDR3 reads TGTGCCAGCAGCTTAGTTACGACTAGCGGGATTTTCGATGAGCAGTTCTTC. Residues: CASSLVTTSGIFDEQFF.

This clone was observed a few times. The chain employs TRBV19 and TRBJ1-1, with D unclear. The ends were cut back, 6 bases at V and 2 bases at J, with 19 bases in the middle. Germline lookup yields CDR1 LNHDA and CDR2 SQIVND (reference sequence). The CDR3 spans 16 residues. In DNA form, the CDR3 reads TGTGCCAGTAGCGTTTGGCACGGGATAACAAACACTGAAGCTTTCTTT. It codes for CASSVWHGITNTEAFF.